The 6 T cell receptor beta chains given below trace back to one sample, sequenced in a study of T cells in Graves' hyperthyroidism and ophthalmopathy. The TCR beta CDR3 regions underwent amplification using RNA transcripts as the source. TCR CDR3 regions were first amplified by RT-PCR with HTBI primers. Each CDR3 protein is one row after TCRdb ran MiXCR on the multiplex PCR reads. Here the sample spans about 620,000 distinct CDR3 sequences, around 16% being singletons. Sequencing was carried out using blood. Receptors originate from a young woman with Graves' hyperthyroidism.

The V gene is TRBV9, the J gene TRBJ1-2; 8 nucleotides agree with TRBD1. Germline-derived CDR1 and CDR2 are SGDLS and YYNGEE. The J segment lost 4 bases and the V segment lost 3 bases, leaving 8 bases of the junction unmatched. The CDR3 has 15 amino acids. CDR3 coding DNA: TGTGCCAGCAGCGCCCGGGACAGGAGGTCCTATGGCTACACCTTC. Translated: CASSARDRRSYGYTF.

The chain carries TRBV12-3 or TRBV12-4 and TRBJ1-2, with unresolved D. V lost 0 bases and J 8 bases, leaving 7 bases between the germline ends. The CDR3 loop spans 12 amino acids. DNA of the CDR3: TGTGCCAGCAGTTTAGCCCAGGAAGGCTACACCTTC. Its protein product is CASSLAQEGYTF.

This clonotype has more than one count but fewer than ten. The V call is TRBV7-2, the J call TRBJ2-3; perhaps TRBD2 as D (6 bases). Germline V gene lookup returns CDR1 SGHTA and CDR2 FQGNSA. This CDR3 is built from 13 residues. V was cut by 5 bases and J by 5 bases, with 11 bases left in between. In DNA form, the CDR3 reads TGTGCCAGCAGCCAAGGAGGGATAGATACGCAGTATTTT. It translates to CASSQGGIDTQYF.

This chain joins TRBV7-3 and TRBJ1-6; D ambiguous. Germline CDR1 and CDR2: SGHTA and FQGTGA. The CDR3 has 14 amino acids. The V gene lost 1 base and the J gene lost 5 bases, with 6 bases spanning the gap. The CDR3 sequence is CASSLRRDNSPLHF. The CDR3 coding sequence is TGTGCCAGCAGCTTAAGACGGGATAATTCACCCCTCCACTTT.

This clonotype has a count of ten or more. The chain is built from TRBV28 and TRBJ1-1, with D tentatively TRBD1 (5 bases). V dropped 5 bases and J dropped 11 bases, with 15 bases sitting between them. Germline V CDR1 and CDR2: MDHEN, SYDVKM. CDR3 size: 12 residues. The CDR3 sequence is CASSGGGGGAFF. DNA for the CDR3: TGTGCCAGCAGTGGGGGAGGTGGCGGGGCTTTCTTT.

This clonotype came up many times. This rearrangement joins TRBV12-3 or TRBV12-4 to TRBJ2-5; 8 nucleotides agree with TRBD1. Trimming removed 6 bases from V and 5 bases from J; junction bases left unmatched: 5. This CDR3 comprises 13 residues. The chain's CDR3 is CASRTTGVETQYF. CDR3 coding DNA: TGTGCCAGCAGAACGACAGGGGTGGAGACCCAGTACTTC.